This T cell receptor beta chain was identified in a study of blood T cell repertoires in COVID-19. Study details: The analysed material was cDNA or gDNA that came from T cells, B-cell-depleted T cells, or PBMCs.

J gave up 6 bases and V 7 bases, and 8 bases lay outside the gene matches. Germline CDR1 and CDR2: SNHLY and FYNNEI. CDR3 length: 14 amino acids. Profiled with immunoSEQ multiplex PCR; TCRdb holds only in-frame clones, not every one. The sample carries hundreds of thousands of clones, roughly four fifths recorded once. The gene calls are TRBV2 and TRBJ1-1, with 10 positions matching TRBD1. This sequence originates from a woman aged 55-69 years who had recovered from COVID-19. Sequences were obtained from PBMCs or T cells enriched from blood (not recorded which). Here the CDR3 reads CASIPGQGFPEAFF. The CDR3 bases are TGTGCCAGCATTCCGGGACAGGGGTTCCCTGAAGCTTTCTTT.